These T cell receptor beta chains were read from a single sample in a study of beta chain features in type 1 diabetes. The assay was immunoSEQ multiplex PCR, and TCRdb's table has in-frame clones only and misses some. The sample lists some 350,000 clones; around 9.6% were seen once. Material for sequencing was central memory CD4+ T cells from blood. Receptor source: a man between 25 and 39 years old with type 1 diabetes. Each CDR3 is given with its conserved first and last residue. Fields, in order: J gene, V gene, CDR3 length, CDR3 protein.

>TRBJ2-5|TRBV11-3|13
CASSGQVVETQYF
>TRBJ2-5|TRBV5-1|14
CASSLDGIQETQYF
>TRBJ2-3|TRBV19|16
CASSIETSGSPDTQYF
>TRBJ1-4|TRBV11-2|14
CASSFGTGEEKLFF
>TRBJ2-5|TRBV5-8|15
CASINRDRGEETQYF
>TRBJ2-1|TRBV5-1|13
CASSLALGNEQFF
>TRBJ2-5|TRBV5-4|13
CASSSTKAETQYF
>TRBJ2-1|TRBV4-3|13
CASSLEREGGQFF
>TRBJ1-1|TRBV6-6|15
CAALQRTDRHTEAFF
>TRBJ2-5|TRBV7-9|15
CASSTSDRVGETQYF
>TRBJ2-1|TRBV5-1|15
CASSPDGNSYNEQFF
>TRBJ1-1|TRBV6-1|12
CASRKYETGAFF
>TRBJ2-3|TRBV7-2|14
CASTRSSSTDTQYF
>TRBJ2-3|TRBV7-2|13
CASSLVGGDTQYF
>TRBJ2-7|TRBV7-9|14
CASSLRQGTYEQYF
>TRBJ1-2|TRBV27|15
CASSLMETGGLGYTF
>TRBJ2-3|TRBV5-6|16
CASSLRAGASTDTQYF
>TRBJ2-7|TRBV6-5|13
CASSRPGGSEQYF
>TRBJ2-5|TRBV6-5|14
CASSRNPGGETQYF
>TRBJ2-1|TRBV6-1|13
CASSDQESNEQFF
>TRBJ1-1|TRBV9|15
CASSALGTGDTEAFF
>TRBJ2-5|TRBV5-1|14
CASSQGTAQETQYF
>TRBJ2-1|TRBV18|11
CASSPSNEQFF
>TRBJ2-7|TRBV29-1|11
CSVEEAYEQYF
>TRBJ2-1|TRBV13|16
CASRGLAGVGWNEQFF
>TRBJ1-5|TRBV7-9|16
CASSWSTGKVNQPQHF
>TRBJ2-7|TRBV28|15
CASGSTGTGDYEQYF
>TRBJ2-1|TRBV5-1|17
CASSYQGLANSYNEQFF
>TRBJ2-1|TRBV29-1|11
CSTRAFSEQFF
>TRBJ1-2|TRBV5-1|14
CASSLDAASYGYTF
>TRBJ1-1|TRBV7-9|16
CASSSYRELGGTEAFF
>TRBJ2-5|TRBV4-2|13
CASRDGMQETQYF
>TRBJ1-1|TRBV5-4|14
CASSLTGLNTEAFF
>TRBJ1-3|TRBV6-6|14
CASSYGGSGNTIYF
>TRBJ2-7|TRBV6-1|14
CASRDDRDGHEQYF
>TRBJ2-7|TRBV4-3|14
CASSPGDTGSEQYF
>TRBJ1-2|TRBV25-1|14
CASSDLRGNYGYTF
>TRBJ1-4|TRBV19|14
CASTRNSANEKLFF
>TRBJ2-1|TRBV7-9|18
CASSFRWTSPSSYNEQFF
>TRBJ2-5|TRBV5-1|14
CASSLGDNQETQYF
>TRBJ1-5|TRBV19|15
CASSTRQSSNQPQHF
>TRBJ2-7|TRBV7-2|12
CASSGDRGVQYF
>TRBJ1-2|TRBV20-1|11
CSASNDYGYTF
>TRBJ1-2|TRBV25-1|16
CASSEPPGRGSGGYTF
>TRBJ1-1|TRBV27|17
CASSFGRGQGKNTEAFF
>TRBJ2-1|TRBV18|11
CASSPSGEQFF
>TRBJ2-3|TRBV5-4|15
CASSRDLGGTDTQYF
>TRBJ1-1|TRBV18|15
CASSPQTGVDTEAFF
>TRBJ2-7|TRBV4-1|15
CASSQAPGYGYEQYF
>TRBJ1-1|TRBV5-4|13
CASSLLLNTEAFF
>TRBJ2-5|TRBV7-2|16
CASSSLRLAGKETQYF
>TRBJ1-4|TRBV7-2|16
CASSLVSPGLREKLFF
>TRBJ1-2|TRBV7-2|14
CASSFGLANYGYTF
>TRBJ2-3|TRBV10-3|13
CAISRDSTDTQYF
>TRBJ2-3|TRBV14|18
CASSQQGTFVGGTDTQYF
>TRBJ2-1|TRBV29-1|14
CSVAGLRGVSEQFF
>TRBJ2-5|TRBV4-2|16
CASSQTSAEPQETQYF